These 24 T cell receptor beta chains came from one sample sequenced in a study of cytomegalovirus exposure and HLA in healthy donors. The PCR was carried out with 60 Vbeta primers and 13 Jbeta primers. Method: immunoSEQ multiplex PCR; TCRdb's copy keeps in-frame clones and lacks some. The sample includes more than 150,000 clones, around 80% of them seen just once. The sequencing sample was made of PBMCs. The receptors derive from a girl aged 5-17 years in good health and CMV-seropositive.

The chain combines TRBV5-4 with TRBJ2-2; 7 positions match TRBD1. Germline V CDR1 and CDR2: SGHNT, YYREEE (reference sequence). Trimming at V came to 1 base and at J to 3 bases, leaving 6 bases not matched to a gene. The CDR3 consists of 16 residues. The CDR3: CASSLRGGIHTGELFF. CDR3 coding DNA: TGTGCCAGCAGCTTGAGAGGGGGCATTCACACCGGGGAGCTGTTTTTT.

This clone was observed a few times. V usage is TRBV29-1 and J usage is TRBJ1-2, with TRBD1 identical over 8 bases. V was clipped by 6 bases and J by 0 bases; unmatched bases: 0. The length of the CDR3 is 12 residues. CDR1 is SQVTM and CDR2 is ANQGSEA in the germline V gene. CDR3 sequence: CSVTGANYGYTF. In DNA, the CDR3 is TGCAGCGTGACAGGGGCTAACTATGGCTACACCTTC.

CDR3 DNA: TGCGCCAGCACCAACCGGGGGGGATCCTACAATGAGCAGTTCTTC. Protein: CASTNRGGSYNEQFF. The chain combines TRBV5-1 with TRBJ2-1; TRBD2 matches at 8 bases. This CDR3 has 15 amino acids. From germline, CDR1 is SGHRS and CDR2 YFSETQ. J gave up 1 base and V 6 bases, and 6 bases lay outside the gene matches.

V gene TRBV11-2 combines with J gene TRBJ2-7; perhaps TRBD2 as D (6 bases). Germline V gives CDR1 SGHAT, CDR2 FQNNGV. V lost 5 bases, J lost 2 bases, and 16 bases lay in between. CDR3 length equals 15 residues. CDR3 DNA: TGTGCCAGCAGCCCCCTCACGGGAGATGCCTACGAGCAGTACTTC. The encoded protein is CASSPLTGDAYEQYF.

The chain is built from TRBV6-5 and TRBJ2-1; no reliable D call. Trimming removed 3 bases from V and 5 bases from J, with 17 bases in between. The CDR3 consists of 16 residues. The germline V gene encodes CDR1 MNHEY and CDR2 SVGAGI. CDR3 residues: CASSYHRFGSNNEQFF. DNA of the CDR3: TGTGCCAGCAGTTATCACCGCTTCGGGTCGAACAATGAGCAGTTCTTC.

The chain uses TRBV29-1 and TRBJ2-7; D perhaps matches TRBD2 (5 bases). Trimming removed 6 bases at V and 6 bases at J, with 18 bases between. This CDR3 is 13 amino acids long. Germline-derived CDR1 and CDR2 are SQVTM and ANQGSEA. The CDR3 DNA follows: TGCAGCGTCACCGCTACGGGGTATTCCGAGCAGTACTTC. Encoded protein: CSVTATGYSEQYF.

The genes are TRBV6-4 and TRBJ1-5; 8 nucleotides match TRBD1. Germline assignment: CDR1 MRHNA and CDR2 SNTAGT. This CDR3 is built from 15 residues. J gave up 2 bases and V 7 bases, and 7 bases lay outside the gene matches. The CDR3, as DNA: TGTGCCAGCATCTCTCAGGGGGCCTGCAATCAGCCCCAGCATTTT. It translates to CASISQGACNQPQHF.

This clone was seen only once. The rearrangement joins TRBV7-2 to TRBJ1-5, with a weak D call TRBD1 (6 bases). The germline V gene has CDR1 SGHTA and CDR2 FQGNSA. V lost 5 bases to trimming and J lost 4 bases, with 15 bases between them. The CDR3 consists of 15 residues. The CDR3 region is CASSPSAGANQPQHF. DNA for the CDR3: TGTGCCAGCAGCCCTAGTGCAGGGGCGAATCAGCCCCAGCATTTT.

The CDR3 bases are TGCGCCAGCAGCCTTACCGGACAGTATTCCGAGGAGCAGTACTTC. Protein: CASSLTGQYSEEQYF. The chain carries TRBV5-1 and TRBJ2-7; weak D call: TRBD1 (6 bases). CDR1 is SGHRS, CDR2 YFSETQ, per germline. Trimming removed 4 bases at V and 7 bases at J, with 21 bases between. This CDR3 comprises 15 residues. Supplemented by reference TRBV5-1 and TRBJ2-7, the full variable domain reads KAGVTQTPRYLIKTRGQQVTLSCSPISGHRSVSWYQQTPGQGLQFLFEYFSETQRNKGNFPGRFSGRQFSNSRSEMNVSTLELGDSALYLCASSLTGQYSEEQYFGPGTRLTVT.

The CDR3 sequence is CASSPAVAKNIQYF. For the CDR3, the DNA is TGTGCCAGCAGCCCCGCGGTAGCCAAAAACATTCAGTACTTC. The genes are TRBV5-4 and TRBJ2-4, with D unresolved. In germline, CDR1 is SGHNT, CDR2 YYREEE (reference sequence). V was trimmed by 4 bases and J by 0 bases, leaving 8 bases between them. There are 14 residues in the CDR3.

This CDR3 is CASSISDNENEQFF. CDR3 nucleotides: TGTGCCAGTAGTATCTCAGACAACGAAAATGAGCAGTTCTTC. The chain carries TRBV19 and TRBJ2-1; no definite D call. This CDR3 contains 14 residues. V gave up 3 bases and J gave up 7 bases, with 13 bases separating them. Germline V gives CDR1 LNHDA, CDR2 SQIVND (reference sequence).

J is TRBJ1-2 and V is TRBV27; D is possibly TRBD1 (5 bases). Germline V gives CDR1 MNHEY, CDR2 SMNVEV (reference sequence). The CDR3 consists of 14 residues. V was trimmed by 0 bases and J by 7 bases, leaving 12 bases between them. The CDR3 loop is CASSLSGRARGYTF. DNA of the CDR3: TGTGCCAGCAGTTTATCGGGCAGGGCACGTGGCTACACCTTC.

The chain combines TRBV30 with TRBJ2-7; possible D gene TRBD2, 5 bases. The germline V gene encodes CDR1 GTSNPN and CDR2 SVGIG (reference sequence). CDR3 length: 13 amino acids. The V end was cut by 0 bases, the J end by 4 bases, with 10 bases between. CDR3 DNA sequence: TGTGCCTGGAGTGTATCGACGGGATACGAGCAGTACTTC. This sequence encodes CAWSVSTGYEQYF. The full variable domain, rest sourced from reference TRBV30 and TRBJ2-7, is SQTIHQWPATLVQPVGSPLSLECTVEGTSNPNLYWYRQAAGRGLQLLFYSVGIGQISSEVPQNLSASRPQDRQFILSSKKLLLSDSGFYLCAWSVSTGYEQYFGPGTRLTVT.

The chain has TRBV7-9 and TRBJ2-7; 7 bases are a match to TRBD2. The ends lost 1 base at V and 0 bases at J; junction bases unmatched: 6. Per germline, CDR1 SEHNR and CDR2 FQNEAQ (reference sequence). There are 16 residues in the CDR3. As DNA, the CDR3 is TGTGCCAGCAGCTTAGGGTGGGCTAGCGGCTCCTACGAGCAGTACTTC. Encoded protein: CASSLGWASGSYEQYF.

V usage is TRBV7-9 and J usage is TRBJ1-2; unclear D gene. Germline assignment: CDR1 SEHNR and CDR2 FQNEAQ (reference sequence). Trimming shortened V by 3 bases and J by 10 bases, and 18 bases separated the two germline ends. This CDR3 contains 14 residues. CDR3 nucleotide sequence: TGTGCCAGCAGCTTTTCGGGAGGCCCCTTATACTACACCTTC. Amino acids: CASSFSGGPLYYTF.

The chain has TRBV2 and TRBJ2-1, with a tentative D call TRBD1 (6 bases). Germline V lookup: CDR1 SNHLY, CDR2 FYNNEI. V shed 1 base and J shed 5 bases, with 12 bases lying between them. This CDR3 has 15 amino acids. CDR3 protein: CASSEGGAGDNEQFF. The DNA for the CDR3 is TGTGCCAGCAGTGAAGGGGGCGCAGGGGACAATGAGCAGTTCTTC.

The chain has TRBV5-1 and TRBJ2-5; D is possibly TRBD2 (6 bases). This CDR3 contains 16 residues. The germline gives CDR1 SGHRS, CDR2 YFSETQ. V was pared by 0 bases and J by 5 bases, with 17 bases between. CDR3 nucleotide sequence: TGCGCCAGCAGCTTGGATGGACTACGAGCGTTCGAGACCCAGTACTTC. Encoded protein: CASSLDGLRAFETQYF.

The chain uses TRBV19 and TRBJ1-5; D not resolved. The CDR3 totals 17 residues. CDR1 is LNHDA and CDR2 is SQIVND in the germline V gene (reference sequence). The V gene lost 4 bases and the J gene lost 2 bases, with 18 bases spanning the gap. The CDR3 protein is CASSTPGSGEGNQPQHF. CDR3 sequence (DNA): TGTGCCAGTAGTACCCCGGGGTCAGGAGAAGGCAATCAGCCCCAGCATTTT.

This rearrangement joins TRBV7-9 to TRBJ2-7; 10 bases are shared with TRBD2. Germline-derived CDR1 and CDR2 are SEHNR and FQNEAQ (reference sequence). CDR3 length equals 17 residues. The junction had 12 bases not matched to a gene; V was cut back by 5 bases and J by 2 bases. The CDR3 loop reads CASSPIMGTSDPYEQYF. Written as DNA, the CDR3 is TGTGCCAGCAGCCCGATTATGGGGACTAGCGATCCCTACGAGCAGTACTTC.

The chain carries TRBV6-1 and TRBJ2-1; 10 positions match TRBD2. Germline CDR1 MNHNS, CDR2 SASEGT. The ends lost 2 bases at V and 5 bases at J; junction bases unmatched: 3. The CDR3 is made up of 15 amino acids. In nucleotides, the CDR3 is TGTGCCAGCAGTGAAAGGACTAGCGGCCACAATGAGCAGTTCTTC. It encodes CASSERTSGHNEQFF.

Comment on this clone: The same CDR3 is also encoded by other DNA sequences in this sample. The chain uses TRBV5-1 and TRBJ1-1, with a weak D call TRBD1 (5 bases). With 0 bases removed from V and 3 bases from J, the gap between germline ends came to 9 bases. The CDR3 sequence is 14 residues long. Germline V gene lookup returns CDR1 SGHRS and CDR2 YFSETQ. CDR3 region: CASSLVGGDTEAFF. CDR3 sequence (DNA): TGCGCCAGCAGCTTGGTTGGGGGGGACACTGAAGCTTTCTTT.

The CDR3: CASSYQLAGYNEQFF. CDR3 coding DNA: TGTGCCAGCAGTTACCAGCTAGCGGGCTACAATGAGCAGTTCTTC. V and J are TRBV6-5 and TRBJ2-1; 8 bases agree with TRBD2. Germline values: CDR1 MNHEY, CDR2 SVGAGI. Trimming cost V 2 bases and J 3 bases; bases outside gene matches: 3. This CDR3 has 15 residues.

In regard to this clone: In this CDR3 the conserved last residue, phenylalanine or tryptophan, is missing, so a read error is likely. No DNA is shown, since the ends of the CDR3 on it are uncertain; the CDR3 is the one TCRdb lists. The chain is built from TRBV20-1 and TRBJ2-7; the table's D gene call, TRBD2, was not cross checked with the DNA. Counting both end residues, the CDR3 totals 11 amino acids. CDR1 is DFQATT, CDR2 SNEGSKA, per germline (reference sequence). The CDR3 here is CSANGLAGGVL.

V usage is TRBV27 and J usage is TRBJ1-2, with D hard to call. Trimming stripped 0 bases from V and 5 bases from J, with 10 bases between. The CDR3 is 14 residues long. The germline V gene encodes CDR1 MNHEY and CDR2 SMNVEV (reference sequence). CDR3 in amino acids: CASSLSSAAYGYTF. In DNA, the CDR3 is TGTGCCAGCAGTTTATCCTCCGCCGCGTATGGCTACACCTTC.